Listed here are 32 T cell receptor beta chains from one sample, sequenced in a study of neoadjuvant nivolumab and ipilimumab in lung cancer. The assay was immunoSEQ multiplex PCR, and TCRdb's table has in-frame clones only and misses some. Counted here are more than 25,000 clones, roughly four fifths occurring once; the ten biggest clones make up about 9.4%. This specimen consisted of tumor tissue, obtained after neoadjuvant nivolumab, alone or with ipilimumab, at or shortly before surgery. The receptors were gathered from an adult with non-small cell lung cancer.

J is TRBJ1-3 and V is TRBV5-1, with D possibly TRBD1 on 5 matching bases. Germline V gives CDR1 SGHRS, CDR2 YFSETQ. CDR3 length: 15 amino acids. V gave up 4 bases and J gave up 1 base, with 12 bases separating them. The CDR3, as DNA: TGCGCCAGCAGCGGGGCGAGTAGTTCTGGAAACACCATATATTTT. As protein: CASSGASSSGNTIYF.

J is TRBJ2-7 and V is TRBV19; D unclear. V was pared by 3 bases and J by 2 bases, with 8 bases between. This CDR3 spans 13 amino acids. Germline loops: CDR1 LNHDA, CDR2 SQIVND (reference sequence). The CDR3 nucleotides read TGTGCCAGTAGTATGAGAAGCACCTACGAGCAGTACTTC. As protein: CASSMRSTYEQYF.

The chain employs TRBV4-1 and TRBJ1-2, with no clear D. The CDR3 loop spans 14 amino acids. Trimming shortened V by 0 bases and J by 1 base, and 6 bases separated the two germline ends. CDR1 and CDR2 (germline): MGHRA, YSYEKL. Here the CDR3 DNA reads TGCGCCAGCAGCCAAGATCCAATTAACTATGGCTACACCTTC. Translation: CASSQDPINYGYTF.

This clone was picked up a small number of times. This chain links TRBV18 with TRBJ1-2; D is unclear. Germline assignment: CDR1 KGHSH and CDR2 LQKENI. The CDR3 runs to 14 residues. Trimming left V 4 bases short and J 3 bases short, with 12 bases between. The CDR3 sequence: CASSRIQNDYGYTF. The CDR3 region has the DNA TGTGCCAGCTCACGAATACAGAATGACTATGGCTACACCTTC.

The V gene is TRBV29-1, the J gene TRBJ2-7; D is tentatively TRBD1 or TRBD2 (5 bases each). This CDR3 contains 14 residues. CDR1 is SQVTM, CDR2 ANQGSEA, per germline. Trimming cost V 6 bases and J 5 bases, with 20 bases left between them. In DNA, the CDR3 is TGCAGCGTAGAATCCCGGGACCGGTGGGACGAGCAGTACTTC. Encoded protein: CSVESRDRWDEQYF.

CDR3 sequence reads: CASSGDNTGELFF. The DNA of the CDR3 is TGCGCCAGCAGCGGGGATAACACCGGGGAGCTGTTTTTT. V gene TRBV5-1 combines with J gene TRBJ2-2; D is undetermined. V lost 4 bases, J lost 2 bases, and 6 bases lay in between. The CDR3 runs 13 residues. Germline V gives CDR1 SGHRS, CDR2 YFSETQ.

The sample holds a few counts of this clone. The chain combines TRBV6-6 with TRBJ2-5; D gene ambiguous. Germline V CDR1 and CDR2: MNHNY, SVGAGI (reference sequence). The CDR3 runs 16 residues. V was clipped by 7 bases and J by 2 bases, with 20 bases between them. The CDR3: CASTYLPPGSQETQYF. The DNA for the CDR3 is TGTGCCAGCACCTACCTGCCCCCAGGATCACAAGAGACCCAGTACTTC.

The genes are TRBV11-2 and TRBJ1-4; a weak D match, TRBD1 (5 bases). The CDR3 contains 14 residues. Germline V gene data show CDR1 as SGHAT and CDR2 as FQNNGV. Trimming left V 5 bases short and J 8 bases short, with 15 bases between. The CDR3 bases are TGTGCCAGCAGCCCTTGGCAGGGTGGCGAAAAACTGTTTTTT. Encoded protein: CASSPWQGGEKLFF.

The chain recombines TRBV5-1 with TRBJ2-1; tentatively, D is TRBD2 (6 bases). The CDR3 length is 14 residues. The ends were cut back, 0 bases at V and 6 bases at J, with 10 bases in the middle. Per germline, CDR1 SGHRS and CDR2 YFSETQ. CDR3 amino acids: CASSLVGTSNEQFF. CDR3 sequence (DNA): TGCGCCAGCAGCTTGGTAGGGACTTCCAATGAGCAGTTCTTC.

The chain recombines TRBV11-1 with TRBJ2-7; 8 bases map to TRBD2. This CDR3 comprises 13 residues. Germline-derived CDR1 and CDR2 are SGHAT and FQDESV (reference sequence). With V trimmed by 10 bases and J by 3 bases, 8 bases remained unmatched. The CDR3 loop reads CAIREGQGYEQYF. The CDR3 bases are TGTGCCATCCGGGAGGGACAAGGCTACGAGCAGTACTTC.

The CDR3 coding sequence is TGCGCCAGCAGCTCCGGACAGATATTGAACACTGAAGCTTTCTTT. Amino acids: CASSSGQILNTEAFF. The chain recombines TRBV5-1 with TRBJ1-1; a possible D gene is TRBD1 (6 bases). Germline assignment: CDR1 SGHRS and CDR2 YFSETQ. This CDR3 contains 15 residues. V was pared by 3 bases and J by 0 bases, with 12 bases between.

This clone showed up just a few times. The chain couples TRBV7-2 to TRBJ1-1; 8 bases fit TRBD1. The length of the CDR3 is 18 residues. J was trimmed by 0 bases and V by 5 bases; bases with no gene match: 14. CDR1 and CDR2 from the germline V gene are SGHTA and FQGNSA. Written as DNA, the CDR3 is TGTGCCAGCAGCCAAGGACAGGGAAGAGGTTACATGAACACTGAAGCTTTCTTT. The encoded protein is CASSQGQGRGYMNTEAFF.

The chain links TRBV25-1 to TRBJ2-1; 9 bases are shared with TRBD2. Germline-derived CDR1 and CDR2 are MGHDK and SYGVNS. V was pared by 3 bases and J by 5 bases, with 11 bases of the junction left unmatched. The CDR3 consists of 17 residues. This CDR3 reads CASSDFTGTSTNNEQFF. CDR3 DNA: TGTGCCAGCAGTGACTTTACCGGGACTAGCACAAACAATGAGCAGTTCTTC. Supplemented by reference TRBV25-1 and TRBJ2-1, the full variable domain reads EADIYQTPRYLVIGTGKKITLECSQTMGHDKMYWYQQDPGMELHLIHYSYGVNSTEKGDLSSESTVSRIRTEHFPLTLESARPSHTSQYLCASSDFTGTSTNNEQFFGPGTRLTVL.

The chain links TRBV25-1 to TRBJ2-7; D tentatively fits TRBD1 or TRBD2 (5 bases each). CDR1 MGHDK and CDR2 SYGVNS come from the germline V gene. CDR3 length: 14 residues. V was pared by 6 bases and J by 3 bases, with 15 bases between. The CDR3 spells CASSLSGPLYEQYF. For the CDR3, the DNA is TGTGCCAGCAGCCTCTCGGGACCTCTCTACGAGCAGTACTTC.

The J gene is TRBJ2-7, the V gene TRBV27, with D perhaps TRBD1 or TRBD2 (6 bases each). Per the germline V gene, CDR1 is MNHEY and CDR2 is SMNVEV (reference sequence). The length of the CDR3 is 13 residues. Deletions cut 4 bases from V and 4 bases from J, with 11 bases between. Here the CDR3 DNA reads TGTGCCAGCAGTTCTCGGGGGCCGTACGAGCAGTACTTC. Translated: CASSSRGPYEQYF.

This chain links TRBV25-1 with TRBJ2-7; 8 nucleotides line up with TRBD2. Germline CDR1 MGHDK, CDR2 SYGVNS. The CDR3 totals 15 residues. The V gene end was trimmed by 2 bases and the J gene end by 4 bases; junction bases not matched to a gene: 7. CDR3 in amino acids: CASSEGSGSWYEQYF. The CDR3 DNA reads TGTGCCAGCAGTGAAGGGAGCGGGAGTTGGTACGAGCAGTACTTC.

V gene TRBV7-8 combines with J gene TRBJ2-7; D is ambiguous. The germline V gene has CDR1 SGHVS and CDR2 FQNEAQ. This CDR3 comprises 14 residues. V was trimmed by 1 base and J by 6 bases, leaving 13 bases between them. CDR3 bases: TGTGCCAGCAGCTTAGTCGCGACTGGAGTCGAGCAGTACTTC. Translating it yields CASSLVATGVEQYF. The full variable domain, with the rest looked up from reference TRBV7-8 and TRBJ2-7, is GAGVSQSPRYKVAKRGQDVALRCDPISGHVSLFWYQQALGQGPEFLTYFQNEAQLDKSGLPSDRFFAERPEGSVSTLKIQRTQQEDSAVYLCASSLVATGVEQYFGPGTRLTVT.

This sequence joins TRBV29-1 and TRBJ2-5; unclear D gene. The CDR3 is 13 residues long. The germline V gene has CDR1 SQVTM and CDR2 ANQGSEA. V was trimmed by 7 bases and J by 2 bases, leaving 14 bases between them. As DNA, the CDR3 is TGCAGCGACTTTTTACCGCAGCAAGAGACCCAGTACTTC. Translating gives CSDFLPQQETQYF. The entire variable domain, with the rest obtained from reference TRBV29-1 and TRBJ2-5, is as follows: SAVISQKPSRDICQRGTSLTIQCQVDSQVTMMFWYRQQPGQSLTLIATANQGSEATYESGFVIDKFPISRPNLTFSTLTVSNMSPEDSSIYLCSDFLPQQETQYFGPGTRLLVL.

This sequence joins TRBV15 and TRBJ1-1; D remains unclear. The CDR3 spans 12 residues. Deletions cut 3 bases from V and 11 bases from J, with 13 bases between. Germline V lookup: CDR1 LNHNV, CDR2 YYDKDF (reference sequence). DNA of the CDR3: TGTGCCACCAGCAGGACGGGAGGTGGGGCTTTCTTT. Translated: CATSRTGGGAFF.

This clone occurred a few times. The rearrangement links TRBV11-3 to TRBJ2-5; a weak D match, TRBD1 (5 bases). The CDR3 spans 15 residues. Germline CDR1 is SGHNT and CDR2 is YENEEA. Trimming cost V 1 base and J 2 bases, with 11 bases left between them. The CDR3 here is CASSLGLGEQETQYF. CDR3 DNA: TGTGCCAGCAGCTTAGGGTTAGGGGAACAAGAGACCCAGTACTTC.

In its sample, this clone was seen once. The chain uses TRBV18 and TRBJ1-1; 7 positions match TRBD1. The CDR3 loop spans 15 amino acids. J was trimmed by 2 bases and V by 4 bases; bases with no gene match: 7. Per the germline V gene, CDR1 is KGHSH and CDR2 is LQKENI. The CDR3 DNA sequence: TGTGCCAGCTCACACTGGACAGGAGGAAACACTGAAGCTTTCTTT. Translation gives CASSHWTGGNTEAFF.

This sequence joins TRBV6-5 and TRBJ1-3; tentative D call: TRBD1 (6 bases). The CDR3 length is 12 residues. Trimming took 8 bases from V and 6 from J, leaving 11 bases between them. The germline gives CDR1 MNHEY, CDR2 SVGAGI. CDR3 nucleotides: TGTGCCAGCCGCGGACAGAAAAACACCATATATTTT. This sequence encodes CASRGQKNTIYF.

CDR3 loop: CASSPRTSDTDTQYF. Written as DNA, the CDR3 is TGTGCCAGCAGCCCCCGGACTAGCGACACAGATACGCAGTATTTT. The genes are TRBV7-3 and TRBJ2-3; TRBD2 matches at 9 bases. Losses at the gene ends were 5 bases for V and 2 bases for J; bases not matched to a gene: 5. The CDR3 sequence is 15 residues long. Germline values: CDR1 SGHTA, CDR2 FQGTGA. The variable domain in full, completed from reference TRBV7-3 and TRBJ2-3, reads GAGVSQTPSNKVTEKGKYVELRCDPISGHTALYWYRQSLGQGPEFLIYFQGTGAADDSGLPNDRFFAVRPEGSVSTLKIQRTERGDSAVYLCASSPRTSDTDTQYFGPGTRLTVL.

The V gene is TRBV9, the J gene TRBJ2-1, with 11 bases fitting TRBD2. The CDR3 spans 15 residues. V lost 0 bases, J lost 7 bases, and 3 bases stayed unmatched. Germline V gives CDR1 SGDLS, CDR2 YYNGEE. The chain's CDR3 is CASSVGTSGWNEQFF. Written as DNA, the CDR3 is TGTGCCAGCAGCGTAGGGACTAGCGGGTGGAATGAGCAGTTCTTC. The whole variable domain, filled in from reference TRBV9 and TRBJ2-1, reads DSGVTQTPKHLITATGQRVTLRCSPRSGDLSVYWYQQSLDQGLQFLIQYYNGEERAKGNILERFSAQQFPDLHSELNLSSLELGDSALYFCASSVGTSGWNEQFFGPGTRLTVL.

The chain uses TRBV10-1 and TRBJ2-7; 11 bases agree with TRBD1. Germline CDR1 reads WNHNN; CDR2 reads SYGVQD (reference sequence). The CDR3 is made up of 12 amino acids. Germline trimming cut 8 bases from V and 6 bases from J; bases unmatched to any gene: 3. CDR3 in DNA: TGCGCCAGCCGGGGGACAGGGGGCGAGCAGTACTTC. As protein: CASRGTGGEQYF.

The chain joins TRBV11-3 to TRBJ2-1, with 8 bases matching TRBD2. With 5 bases clipped from V and 9 bases from J, the junction kept 18 bases outside the gene matches. Germline V CDR1 and CDR2: SGHNT, YENEEA. The length of the CDR3 is 17 residues. The CDR3 sequence: CASSPPGSGSGGGEQFF. In nucleotides, the CDR3 is TGTGCCAGCAGCCCCCCGGGGAGCGGGAGTGGGGGGGGTGAGCAGTTCTTC.

The chain combines TRBV4-2 with TRBJ2-7; TRBD2 matches at 9 bases. The CDR3 contains 15 residues. Germline CDR1 reads LGHNA; CDR2 reads YNFKEQ. The V gene end was trimmed by 0 bases and the J gene end by 2 bases; junction bases not matched to a gene: 2. CDR3 nucleotides: TGTGCCAGCAGCCAAGAGACTAGCGGTACCTACGAGCAGTACTTC. Its translation is CASSQETSGTYEQYF.

This clone appeared once. The chain uses TRBV9 and TRBJ1-2; no firm D call. This CDR3 contains 13 residues. Germline lookup yields CDR1 SGDLS and CDR2 YYNGEE. Trimming removed 0 bases from V and 4 bases from J, with 7 bases in between. The CDR3 protein is CASSVGLGYGYTF. CDR3 sequence (DNA): TGTGCCAGCAGCGTAGGATTGGGCTATGGCTACACCTTC.

V is TRBV2 and J is TRBJ1-5; D gene uncertain. The CDR3 is 16 residues long. V lost 4 bases and J 2 bases, leaving 15 bases between the germline ends. Per germline, CDR1 SNHLY and CDR2 FYNNEI. The CDR3 spells CASSGGPQRGNQPQHF. CDR3 coding DNA: TGTGCCAGCAGTGGTGGGCCCCAAAGAGGCAATCAGCCCCAGCATTTT.

This clone was observed a few times. This sequence joins TRBV7-9 and TRBJ2-7; 11 bases align to TRBD2. Germline V gene data show CDR1 as SEHNR and CDR2 as FQNEAQ (reference sequence). V was clipped by 5 bases and J by 5 bases; unmatched bases: 5. The CDR3 totals 14 residues. The CDR3 sequence: CASSIGTSGHEQYF. In DNA, the CDR3 is TGTGCCAGCAGCATCGGGACTAGCGGACACGAGCAGTACTTC. The full variable domain, rest sourced from reference TRBV7-9 and TRBJ2-7, is DTGVSQNPRHKITKRGQNVTFRCDPISEHNRLYWYRQTLGQGPEFLTYFQNEAQLEKSRLLSDRFSAERPKGSFSTLEIQRTEQGDSAMYLCASSIGTSGHEQYFGPGTRLTVT.

The gene calls are TRBV30 and TRBJ2-1, with 9 bases aligning to TRBD2. Germline V lookup: CDR1 GTSNPN, CDR2 SVGIG (reference sequence). This CDR3 has 15 amino acids. The trim removed 7 bases at V and 2 bases at J, leaving 9 bases unmatched. The CDR3 loop is CAFSQAGGPYNEQFF. CDR3 DNA sequence: TGTGCCTTCTCTCAGGCGGGAGGGCCCTACAATGAGCAGTTCTTC.

This clone occurred once. The chain recombines TRBV5-1 with TRBJ1-5; D gene ambiguous. There are 14 residues in the CDR3. V lost 3 bases to trimming and J lost 1 base, with 8 bases between them. The V gene's germline CDR1 is SGHRS and CDR2 YFSETQ. The CDR3 nucleotides read TGCGCCAGCAGCTCGGAGGGAAGCAATCAGCCCCAGCATTTT. The encoded protein is CASSSEGSNQPQHF.